Below, 10 T cell receptor beta chains from the same sample are listed, as sequenced in a study of patients and donors after allogeneic stem cell transplantation. MiXCR, run by TCRdb on the RT-PCR reads, gives a single entry per CDR3 protein. This table has 390,000 or so distinct CDR3 sequences, roughly 17% appearing once. Sequenced input: blood, either unsorted or a sorted T cell fraction (not recorded which). Receptors originate from a human donor who was either an allogeneic HSCT recipient or a stem cell or donor lymphocyte infusion donor (not recorded which). It is not recorded whose cells these are; they may come from a transplant donor.

This clonotype was counted between two and nine times. As DNA, the CDR3 is TGCAGTGCTAGAGGGTACAGGGGGCTAAGTGATACGCAGTATTTT. This sequence encodes CSARGYRGLSDTQYF. This rearrangement joins TRBV20-1 to TRBJ2-3; 9 bases fit TRBD1. CDR1 DFQATT and CDR2 SNEGSKA come from the germline V gene (reference sequence). The CDR3 runs to 15 residues. Unmatched junction bases numbered 8, after V lost 1 base and J lost 6 bases.

V is TRBV5-1 and J is TRBJ2-5; TRBD2 agrees at 10 bases. The CDR3 has 18 amino acids. Germline CDR1 reads SGHRS; CDR2 reads YFSETQ. Trimming removed 1 base from V and 2 bases from J; junction bases left unmatched: 11. CDR3 nucleotides: TGCGCCAGCAGCTTGTCCACTAGCGGGATCTCGGGTCAAGAGACCCAGTACTTC. Its protein product is CASSLSTSGISGQETQYF.

The rearrangement uses TRBV12-5 and TRBJ1-2, with a weak D call TRBD1 (6 bases). Trimming cost V 2 bases and J 4 bases, with 11 bases left between them. CDR1 and CDR2 (germline): LGHNT, FRNRAP. This CDR3 is built from 14 residues. For the CDR3, the DNA is TGTGCTAGTGGTTTGACAGGGACGGTCTATGGCTACACCTTC. This gives the protein CASGLTGTVYGYTF.

This chain joins TRBV20-1 and TRBJ2-3; 7 bases fit TRBD1. There are 13 residues in the CDR3. V dropped 7 bases and J dropped 2; count of bases not matched to a gene: 6. Germline lookup yields CDR1 DFQATT and CDR2 SNEGSKA (reference sequence). The CDR3 nucleotides read TGCAGTGGTAGGGACAGTTACACAGATACGCAGTATTTT. Its protein is CSGRDSYTDTQYF.

The gene calls are TRBV6-1 and TRBJ1-4; 7 bases map to TRBD1. The germline CDR1 and CDR2 sequences are MNHNS and SASEGT. The CDR3 is 14 residues long. The trim removed 6 bases at V and 3 bases at J, leaving 4 bases unmatched. DNA of the CDR3: TGTGCCAGCAGACTGGGACAGTCTAATGAAAAACTGTTTTTT. Translating it yields CASRLGQSNEKLFF.

The sample holds a few counts of this clonotype. At one end, the junction sequence differs from germline, possibly due to a read error. The rearrangement links TRBV15 to TRBJ1-1; D possibly corresponds to TRBD1 (6 bases). Germline values: CDR1 LNHNV, CDR2 YYDKDF (reference sequence). This CDR3 region has 16 residues. The CDR3 here is CATSRDGGIIWTEVFF. CDR3 nucleotides: TGTGCCACCAGCAGAGATGGGGGCATCATCTGGACTGAAGTTTTCTTT. Full variable domain (missing parts from reference TRBV15 and TRBJ1-1): DAMVIQNPRYQVTQFGKPVTLSCSQTLNHNVMYWYQQKSSQAPKLLFHYYDKDFNNEADTPDNFQSRRPNTSFCFLDIRSPGLGDTAMYLCATSRDGGIIWTEVFFGQGTRLTVV.

This clonotype was observed a few times. The V gene is TRBV4-1, the J gene TRBJ2-5, with a possible D match to TRBD2 (5 bases). V was clipped by 4 bases and J by 2 bases, with 8 bases between them. CDR3 length: 13 amino acids. The germline V gene encodes CDR1 MGHRA and CDR2 YSYEKL. The CDR3 is CASSLAYQETQYF. For the CDR3, the DNA is TGCGCCAGCAGCCTAGCGTATCAAGAGACCCAGTACTTC.

This clonotype was observed a few times. The rearrangement links TRBV9 to TRBJ2-3; perhaps TRBD2 as D (6 bases). V was cut by 4 bases and J by 2 bases, with 14 bases left in between. This CDR3 is built from 15 residues. In germline, CDR1 is SGDLS, CDR2 YYNGEE. The CDR3 is CASSRDSGYTDTQYF. The CDR3 DNA is TGTGCCAGCAGCCGGGACTCGGGATACACAGATACGCAGTATTTT.

This clonotype came up a few times. The CDR3 bases are TGTGCCATCAGTGAGTGGGGACAGGGGCAGGACGAGCAGTACTTC. This gives the protein CAISEWGQGQDEQYF. The genes are TRBV10-3 and TRBJ2-7, with 10 bases matching TRBD1. The CDR3 extends over 15 amino acids. The trim removed 1 base at V and 5 bases at J, leaving 5 bases unmatched. Germline lookup yields CDR1 ENHRY and CDR2 SYGVKD.

V usage is TRBV4-3 and J usage is TRBJ2-7; the D gene is possibly TRBD1 (5 bases). Trimming cost V 0 bases and J 1 base, with 13 bases left between them. Looked up from germline, CDR1 is LGHNA and CDR2 is YSLEER. The CDR3 sequence is 16 residues long. In DNA, the CDR3 is TGCGCCAGCAGCCAAGAAAAGGGGCCTGGTTCCTACGAGCAGTACTTC. Protein: CASSQEKGPGSYEQYF.